Following are 6 T cell receptor beta chains from one sample sequenced in a study of T cells in Graves' hyperthyroidism and ophthalmopathy. Template material for amplifying TCR beta CDR3 regions consisted of RNA transcripts. When the TCR CDR3 underwent first-round RT-PCR, the HTBI primer set was used. TCRdb re-called the multiplex PCR reads through MiXCR, storing one row per CDR3 protein. The repertoire holds about 840,000 distinct CDR3 sequences, with roughly 40% as singletons. The sequenced material came from blood. These receptor sequences come from a man in his late teens or twenties with Graves' hyperthyroidism.

This clonotype was observed a handful of times. The chain links TRBV7-2 to TRBJ1-4, with TRBD1 identical over 7 bases. The V gene end was trimmed by 5 bases and the J gene end by 4 bases; junction bases not matched to a gene: 10. CDR1 and CDR2 from the germline V gene are SGHTA and FQGNSA. The CDR3 is 16 residues long. DNA of the CDR3: TGTGCCAGCAGCAGCGGAAGACAGGGTGTTAATGAAAAACTGTTTTTT. It is translated as CASSSGRQGVNEKLFF.

This clonotype was seen repeatedly, ten times or more. The chain has TRBV4-1 and TRBJ2-5, with a possible D match to TRBD1 (5 bases). V lost 5 bases and J 2 bases, leaving 9 bases between the germline ends. Germline V gives CDR1 MGHRA, CDR2 YSYEKL. The CDR3 extends over 13 amino acids. This chain's CDR3 is CASSTGRQETQYF. The CDR3 bases are TGCGCCAGCAGCACAGGCAGACAAGAGACCCAGTACTTC.

The gene calls are TRBV7-8 and TRBJ2-2; tentatively, D is TRBD2 (5 bases). The V end lost 5 bases, the J end lost 4 bases, and 14 bases lay between the germline ends. This CDR3 region has 15 residues. Germline CDR1 and CDR2: SGHVS and FQNEAQ. This chain's CDR3 is CASSRGPSGTGELFF. In DNA, the CDR3 is TGTGCCAGCAGCCGTGGACCCAGCGGCACCGGGGAGCTGTTTTTT.

V gene TRBV6-4 combines with J gene TRBJ1-1; D gene uncertain. The CDR3 extends over 13 amino acids. In germline, CDR1 is MRHNA, CDR2 SNTAGT. With 2 bases removed from V and 6 bases from J, the gap between germline ends came to 10 bases. The CDR3 spells CASSDGPGAEAFF. CDR3 DNA: TGTGCCAGCAGTGACGGGCCAGGAGCTGAAGCTTTCTTT.

As regards this clonotype: The junction departs from germline at one end; a sequencing error may be responsible. This sequence joins TRBV9 and TRBJ2-5, with D perhaps assigned TRBD1 or TRBD2 (5 bases each). CDR3 length equals 13 residues. CDR1 and CDR2 (germline): SGDLS, YYNGEE. The CDR3 reads CASSVEGSGTQWF. For the CDR3, the DNA is TGTGCCAGCAGCGTAGAGGGGTCCGGGACCCAGTGGTTC.

This rearrangement joins TRBV11-1 to TRBJ1-1; unclear D gene. The CDR3 extends over 15 amino acids. The germline gives CDR1 SGHAT, CDR2 FQDESV (reference sequence). V lost 11 bases and J lost 0, with 19 bases in between. Here the CDR3 DNA reads TGTGCCTGGAGCTGGGGTGGCAGTATGAACACTGAAGCTTTCTTT. Protein: CAWSWGGSMNTEAFF. The full variable domain, its missing parts supplied by reference TRBV11-1 and TRBJ1-1, is EAEVAQSPRYKITEKSQAVAFWCDPISGHATLYWYRQILGQGPELLVQFQDESVVDDSQLPKDRFSAERLKGVDSTLKIQPAELGDSAMYLCAWSWGGSMNTEAFFGQGTRLTVV.